This T cell receptor beta chain was obtained from a study of technical replicates of blood from several donors. Here immunoSEQ multiplex PCR was the method, and the copy in TCRdb shows in-frame clones only, minus some. The repertoire holds approximately 70,000 clones, with 92% as singletons. V was pared by 0 bases and J by 4 bases, with 9 bases between. The length of the CDR3 is 14 residues. Germline V gene lookup returns CDR1 LNHDA and CDR2 SQIVND (reference sequence). This clone came up once. The receptor was derived from a human donor in good health. The chain carries TRBV19 and TRBJ1-2; tentative D call: TRBD1 (5 bases). Sequenced sample: T cells isolated from PBMCs. Here the CDR3 DNA reads TGTGCCAGTAGTATAGAGGGGCTTGGCTATGGCTACACCTTC. This encodes CASSIEGLGYGYTF.